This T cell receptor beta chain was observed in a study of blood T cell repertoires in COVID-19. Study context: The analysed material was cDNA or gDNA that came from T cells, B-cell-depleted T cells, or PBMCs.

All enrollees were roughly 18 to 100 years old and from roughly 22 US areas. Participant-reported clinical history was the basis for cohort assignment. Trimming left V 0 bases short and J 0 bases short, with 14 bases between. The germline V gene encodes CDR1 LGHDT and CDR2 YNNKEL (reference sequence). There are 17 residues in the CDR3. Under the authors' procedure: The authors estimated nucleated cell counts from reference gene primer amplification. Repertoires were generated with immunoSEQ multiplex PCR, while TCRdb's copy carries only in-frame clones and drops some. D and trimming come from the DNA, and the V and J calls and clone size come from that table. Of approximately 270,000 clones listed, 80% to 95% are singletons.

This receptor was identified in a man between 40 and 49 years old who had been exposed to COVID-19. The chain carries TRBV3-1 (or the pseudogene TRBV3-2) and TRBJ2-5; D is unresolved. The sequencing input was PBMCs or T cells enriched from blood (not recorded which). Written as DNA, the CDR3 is TGTGCCAGCAGCCAAGATTCAATGGCGGTGTACCAAGAGACCCAGTACTTC. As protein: CASSQDSMAVYQETQYF.